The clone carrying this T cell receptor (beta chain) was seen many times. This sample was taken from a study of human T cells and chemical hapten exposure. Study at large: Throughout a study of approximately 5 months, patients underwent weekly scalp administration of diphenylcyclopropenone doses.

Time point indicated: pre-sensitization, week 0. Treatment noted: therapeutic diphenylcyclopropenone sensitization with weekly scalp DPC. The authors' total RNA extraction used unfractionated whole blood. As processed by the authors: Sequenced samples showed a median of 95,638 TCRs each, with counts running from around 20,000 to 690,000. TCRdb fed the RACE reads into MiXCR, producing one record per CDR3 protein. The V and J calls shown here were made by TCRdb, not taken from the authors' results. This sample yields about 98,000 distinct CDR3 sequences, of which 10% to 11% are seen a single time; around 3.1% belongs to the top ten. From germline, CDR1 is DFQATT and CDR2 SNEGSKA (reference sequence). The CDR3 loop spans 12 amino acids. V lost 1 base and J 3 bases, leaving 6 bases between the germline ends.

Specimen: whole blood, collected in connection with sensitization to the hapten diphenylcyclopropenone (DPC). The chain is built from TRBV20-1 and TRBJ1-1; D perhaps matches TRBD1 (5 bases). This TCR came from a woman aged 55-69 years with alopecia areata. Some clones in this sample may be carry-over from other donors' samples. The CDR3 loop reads CSARAGDTEAFF. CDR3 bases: TGCAGTGCTAGAGCGGGGGACACTGAAGCTTTCTTT.